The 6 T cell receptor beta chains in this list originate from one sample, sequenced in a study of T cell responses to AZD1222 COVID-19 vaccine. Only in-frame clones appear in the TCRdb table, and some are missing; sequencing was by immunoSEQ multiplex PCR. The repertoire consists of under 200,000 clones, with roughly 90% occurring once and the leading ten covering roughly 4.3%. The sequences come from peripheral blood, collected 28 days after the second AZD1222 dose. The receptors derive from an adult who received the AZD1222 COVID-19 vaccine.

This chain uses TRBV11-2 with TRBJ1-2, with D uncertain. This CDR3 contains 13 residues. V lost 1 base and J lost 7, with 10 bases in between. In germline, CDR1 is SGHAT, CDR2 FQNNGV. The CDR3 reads CASSLVMVSGYTF. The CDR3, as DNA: TGTGCCAGCAGCTTAGTCATGGTATCTGGCTACACCTTC.

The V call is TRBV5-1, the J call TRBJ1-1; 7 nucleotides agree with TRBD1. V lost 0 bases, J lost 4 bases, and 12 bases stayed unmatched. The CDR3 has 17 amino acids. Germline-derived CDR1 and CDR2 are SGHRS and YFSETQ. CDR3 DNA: TGCGCCAGCAGCTTGGGAGGCTACAGACAGGGAGGCACTGAAGCTTTCTTT. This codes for CASSLGGYRQGGTEAFF.

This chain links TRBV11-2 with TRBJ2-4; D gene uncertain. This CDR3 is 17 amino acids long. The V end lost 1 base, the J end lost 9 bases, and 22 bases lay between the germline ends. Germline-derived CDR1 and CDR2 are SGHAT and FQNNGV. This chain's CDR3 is CASSLVSGAESRSIQYF. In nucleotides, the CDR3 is TGTGCCAGCAGCTTAGTATCGGGTGCGGAGTCCCGAAGCATTCAGTACTTC.

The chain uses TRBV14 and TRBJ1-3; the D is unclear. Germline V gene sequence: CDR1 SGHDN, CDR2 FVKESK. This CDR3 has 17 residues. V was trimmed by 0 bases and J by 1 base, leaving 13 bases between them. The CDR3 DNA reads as TGTGCCAGCAGCCAAGATGTATACGCGTTGTCTGGAAACACCATATATTTT. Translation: CASSQDVYALSGNTIYF.

Here the CDR3 reads CASSKGGLRGDTQYF. The CDR3 nucleotides are TGTGCCAGCAGCAAGGGGGGGCTGAGGGGAGATACGCAGTATTTT. The chain combines TRBV9 with TRBJ2-3, with D possibly TRBD2 on 7 matching bases. Germline CDR1 SGDLS, CDR2 YYNGEE. The CDR3 loop spans 15 amino acids. Trimming shortened V by 4 bases and J by 5 bases, and 17 bases separated the two germline ends.

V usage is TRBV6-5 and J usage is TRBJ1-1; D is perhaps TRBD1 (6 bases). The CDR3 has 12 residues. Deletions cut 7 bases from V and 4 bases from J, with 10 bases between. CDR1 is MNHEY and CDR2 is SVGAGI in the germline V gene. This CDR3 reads CASKRGGTEAFF. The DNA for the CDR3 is TGTGCCAGCAAGAGGGGGGGCACTGAAGCTTTCTTT.